The clone carrying this TCR beta chain was picked up many times. Its antigen is as yet unknown. TCRdb fed the reads into MiXCR, producing one record per CDR3 protein. The table shows some 350,000 distinct CDR3 sequences, with 25% to 30% occurring only once. These data originate in a study of T cell repertoires in cytomegalovirus infection. About the research overall: Both CMV infection and a matching HLA type were indicated by public TCR beta signatures.

Germline lookup yields CDR1 SGHNT and CDR2 YYREEE (reference sequence). The CDR3 contains 17 residues. Trimming cost V 0 bases and J 3 bases, with 18 bases left between them. Study outcomes and limitations: The ex vivo response showed dominance by HLA-C-restricted CMV-specific TCR beta clonotypes. Summed public TCR beta family frequency identified CMV carriers bearing the relevant HLA.

The rearrangement joins TRBV5-4 to TRBJ1-2; a possible D gene is TRBD1 (5 bases). Source: cultured PBMCs, taken from culture after CMV antigen stimulation. This clonotype originated in a human donor in good health (CMV status not recorded). Some clones in this sample may be carry-over from other donors' samples. This CDR3 reads CASSLGGGWGPHYGYTF. DNA for the CDR3: TGTGCCAGCAGCTTGGGAGGTGGATGGGGACCGCACTATGGCTACACCTTC.